This record concerns one T cell receptor beta chain sequence. Its antigen is unidentified. The data belong to a study of shared clonotypes between healthy human individuals. The wider study: The donors, a couple of women and a few men, were aged 18 to 49. Each donor contributed plates that comprised three CD4 naive, three CD4 memory, two CD8 naive and one CD8 memory.

Authors' data handling: Filtering differed since immunoSEQ provided only junctions, with no quality scores. TCRdb keeps only in-frame clones here, not all; method: immunoSEQ multiplex PCR. From that table come the V and J calls and clone size; the DNA was used to work out D and trimming. This sample has 1.5 million to 2.5 million clones, with just under 95% found just once. Overall study results and limits: Larger estimated richness was generally recorded for naive subsets relative to memory subsets.

The V gene end was trimmed by 4 bases and the J gene end by 4 bases; junction bases not matched to a gene: 10. Germline V gene data show CDR1 as SQVTM and CDR2 as ANQGSEA. The CDR3 covers 14 residues. CD45RO-negative CD8 cells positively selected for CCR7 made up the naive population, which excluded terminally differentiated effector memory CD45RA+ cells. The specimen was naive CD8+ T cells sorted from blood. The sequence was collected from a man aged 18-30 years in good health. The gene calls are TRBV29-1 and TRBJ2-7; 7 bases map to TRBD2. Here the CDR3 DNA reads TGCAGCGTTGTAGACGAGACTAGCCCTTACGAGCAGTACTTC. Translation gives CSVVDETSPYEQYF.